The entry that follows covers one TCR beta chain sequence. CDR3 length: 15 residues. The J segment lost 9 bases and the V segment lost 1 base, leaving 6 bases of the junction unmatched. Per the germline V gene, CDR1 is SGHTA and CDR2 is FQGNSA. The data derive from a study of patients and donors after allogeneic stem cell transplantation. In TCRdb, the RT-PCR reads were re-called with MiXCR into one record per CDR3 protein. The sample has 98,000 or so distinct CDR3 sequences, 35% seen once; the top ten hold around 30%. The sample consisted of blood, either unsorted or a sorted T cell fraction (not recorded which). The rearrangement joins TRBV7-2 to TRBJ1-6; 7 positions match TRBD1. The clonotype originates from a human donor who was either an allogeneic HSCT recipient or a stem cell or donor lymphocyte infusion donor (not recorded which). It is not recorded whose cells these are; they may come from a transplant donor. CDR3 loop: CASSLVRGQFSPLHF. DNA for the CDR3: TGTGCCAGCAGCTTAGTTAGGGGACAGTTTTCACCCCTCCACTTT.